The 22 T cell receptor beta chains below all came from one sample that was sequenced in a study of CD8 T cells in ankylosing spondylitis. Antigen specificity for these receptors is unknown. MiXCR, run by TCRdb on the 5' RACE reads, gives a single entry per CDR3 protein. The top ten clones hold under 7.5% of a sample with 500,000 to 550,000 distinct CDR3 sequences, about 12% of them seen once. Overall study results and limits: Apparently characteristic of ankylosing spondylitis blood was a TCR beta motif (about eight highly homologous variants).

Input material: blood, either unsorted or a sorted T cell fraction (not recorded which). The receptors come from a male donor with ankylosing spondylitis.

This clonotype has more than one count but fewer than ten. This rearrangement joins TRBV7-9 to TRBJ1-4; the D gene is possibly TRBD1 (5 bases). Trimming took 6 bases from V and 7 from J, leaving 9 bases between them. The CDR3 has 12 amino acids. The germline V gene encodes CDR1 SEHNR and CDR2 FQNEAQ (reference sequence). The CDR3, as DNA: TGTGCCAGCAGAGCCCAGGGTGAAAAACTGTTTTTT. Translation gives CASRAQGEKLFF.

This clonotype was recorded a few times. DNA of the CDR3: TGCGCCAGCAGCTTGGTGGGTATAGCCTCCAGTGATACGCAGTATTTT. Its translation is CASSLVGIASSDTQYF. V and J are TRBV5-1 and TRBJ2-3, with D hard to call. This CDR3 contains 16 residues. The germline CDR1 and CDR2 sequences are SGHRS and YFSETQ. V was cut by 0 bases and J by 6 bases, with 17 bases left in between. Variable domain in full (rest from reference TRBV5-1 and TRBJ2-3): KAGVTQTPRYLIKTRGQQVTLSCSPISGHRSVSWYQQTPGQGLQFLFEYFSETQRNKGNFPGRFSGRQFSNSRSEMNVSTLELGDSALYLCASSLVGIASSDTQYFGPGTRLTVL.

This chain joins TRBV20-1 and TRBJ2-1; 10 nucleotides match TRBD2. Germline CDR1 is DFQATT and CDR2 is SNEGSKA (reference sequence). J gave up 4 bases and V 3 bases, and 6 bases lay outside the gene matches. The CDR3 runs to 15 residues. In nucleotides, the CDR3 is TGCAGTGCTAGGGGTTTGACTAGCGGGTACAATGAGCAGTTCTTC. Encoded protein: CSARGLTSGYNEQFF.

This clonotype was counted between two and nine times. One end of the junction is discordant with germline, which a read error may explain. The chain uses TRBV14 and TRBJ2-7; D unresolved. Germline V CDR1 and CDR2: SGHDN, FVKESK. The CDR3 has 13 residues. The CDR3 DNA reads as TGTGCCAGCAGCCAAGTGATTAATAGGGCTATTCTCTTC. As protein: CASSQVINRAILF.

V and J are TRBV20-1 and TRBJ2-3; D gene ambiguous. CDR1 and CDR2 (germline): DFQATT, SNEGSKA (reference sequence). Trimming cost V 7 bases and J 6 bases, with 8 bases left between them. This CDR3 has 10 residues. The CDR3 here is CSGGWDTQYF. In DNA, the CDR3 is TGCAGTGGAGGATGGGATACGCAGTATTTT.

This clonotype was seen a handful of times. The genes are TRBV2 and TRBJ1-3; D gene unclear. Germline V gene data show CDR1 as SNHLY and CDR2 as FYNNEI. V was pared by 7 bases and J by 4 bases, with 2 bases between. The CDR3 extends over 10 amino acids. The CDR3, as DNA: TGTGCCAGCATGGGAAACACCATATATTTT. Translated: CASMGNTIYF.

This clonotype showed up just a few times. The chain employs TRBV12-3 or TRBV12-4 and TRBJ2-3; D gene uncertain. The CDR3 is 13 residues long. V lost 3 bases to trimming and J lost 8 bases, with 12 bases between them. CDR3 amino acids: CASSFPGTSTQYF. DNA of the CDR3: TGTGCCAGCAGTTTCCCCGGCACAAGTACGCAGTATTTT.

This clonotype has more than one count but fewer than ten. The chain has TRBV9 and TRBJ2-1; weak D call: TRBD2 (5 bases). V shed 3 bases and J shed 5 bases, with 15 bases lying between them. Germline V gene sequence: CDR1 SGDLS, CDR2 YYNGEE. The CDR3 length is 15 residues. CDR3 sequence: CASSARLHGDNEQFF. The CDR3 region has the DNA TGTGCCAGCAGCGCACGGTTGCACGGGGACAATGAGCAGTTCTTC.

This clonotype was observed a few times. The chain is built from TRBV10-3 and TRBJ2-7, with 11 positions matching TRBD1. Germline CDR1 and CDR2: ENHRY and SYGVKD. The V segment lost 6 bases and the J segment 2 bases; nucleotides outside the gene matches: 6. The CDR3 totals 15 residues. CDR3 region: CAIRGGQGATYEQYF. DNA for the CDR3: TGTGCCATCAGGGGAGGACAGGGGGCTACCTACGAGCAGTACTTC.

A few counts support this clonotype. This chain uses TRBV24-1 with TRBJ2-3; D unclear. With 4 bases removed from V and 2 bases from J, the gap between germline ends came to 6 bases. The CDR3 consists of 13 residues. The V gene's germline CDR1 is KGHDR and CDR2 SFDVKD. The CDR3 DNA follows: TGTGCCACCAGTGAACCCCCCACAGATACGCAGTATTTT. Translated, it gives CATSEPPTDTQYF.

Note on this clonotype: The junction departs from germline at one end; a sequencing error may be responsible. This rearrangement joins TRBV11-2 to TRBJ2-3, with 9 bases lining up with TRBD2. In germline, CDR1 is SGHAT, CDR2 FQNNGV. The CDR3 sequence is 15 residues long. CDR3 amino acids: CASSLGAGGPETQYF. The CDR3, as DNA: TGTGCCAGCAGCTTAGGGGCGGGAGGGCCAGAAACGCAGTATTTT.

This clonotype showed up just a few times. The chain links TRBV6-2 or TRBV6-3 to TRBJ2-7, with TRBD2 identical over 9 bases. V lost 2 bases to trimming and J lost 3 bases; unmatched junction nucleotides: 8. Per the germline V gene, CDR1 is MNHEY and CDR2 is SVGEGT. This CDR3 region has 16 residues. CDR3 sequence (DNA): TGTGCCAGCAGTTACCTAGAGGCTAGCGGGATCTACGAGCAGTACTTC. Its translation: CASSYLEASGIYEQYF.

This clonotype came up many times. This chain links TRBV20-1 with TRBJ2-1, with TRBD2 matching 7 bases. This CDR3 has 14 residues. The V gene's germline CDR1 is DFQATT and CDR2 SNEGSKA (reference sequence). J gave up 0 bases and V 5 bases, and 4 bases lay outside the gene matches. The CDR3 region is CSAQAGSSYNEQFF. The CDR3 bases are TGCAGTGCTCAAGCGGGAAGCTCCTACAATGAGCAGTTCTTC.

The V gene is TRBV14, the J gene TRBJ2-7; 7 nucleotides match TRBD1. The V gene end was trimmed by 3 bases and the J gene end by 4 bases; junction bases not matched to a gene: 3. Germline-derived CDR1 and CDR2 are SGHDN and FVKESK. CDR3 length: 13 residues. CDR3 nucleotide sequence: TGTGCCAGCAGCCAGGTACAGGGGTACGAGCAGTACGTC. Translated, it gives CASSQVQGYEQYV.

This clonotype occurred a few times. The chain couples TRBV20-1 to TRBJ1-1, with 10 bases identical to TRBD1. CDR1 is DFQATT and CDR2 is SNEGSKA in the germline V gene (reference sequence). The CDR3 totals 11 residues. V was clipped by 6 bases and J by 8 bases; unmatched bases: 3. CDR3 sequence: CSADRGLEAFF. The CDR3 nucleotides are TGCAGTGCAGACAGGGGGCTGGAAGCTTTCTTT.

There are many counts of this clonotype. The V gene is TRBV5-1, the J gene TRBJ2-3, with 8 positions matching TRBD1. V trimming: 2 bases; J trimming: 1 base; junction bases outside the gene matches: 3. Germline V gives CDR1 SGHRS, CDR2 YFSETQ. CDR3 length: 15 amino acids. CDR3 loop: CASSFPGQGTDTQYF. The CDR3 bases are TGCGCCAGCAGCTTTCCGGGACAGGGCACAGATACGCAGTATTTT.

The V and J genes are TRBV12-3 or TRBV12-4 and TRBJ1-5; D may be TRBD1 (6 bases). The CDR3 contains 14 residues. V gave up 6 bases and J gave up 4 bases, with 13 bases separating them. The CDR3 sequence: CASRDQGRNQPQHF. The CDR3 DNA sequence: TGTGCCAGCAGGGATCAGGGGAGAAATCAGCCCCAGCATTTT.

This clonotype was seen repeatedly, ten times or more. This rearrangement joins TRBV20-1 to TRBJ2-3, with TRBD2 identical over 11 bases. Germline lookup yields CDR1 DFQATT and CDR2 SNEGSKA (reference sequence). Unmatched junction bases numbered 12, after V lost 5 bases and J lost 5 bases. The CDR3 contains 16 residues. The CDR3 reads CSAPDDSGRAQDTQYF. CDR3 nucleotide sequence: TGCAGTGCTCCCGATGATAGCGGGAGGGCCCAAGATACGCAGTATTTT.

This clonotype has only a few counts. The rearrangement links TRBV5-1 to TRBJ1-1; unclear D gene. CDR3 length: 16 amino acids. In germline, CDR1 is SGHRS, CDR2 YFSETQ. The V end lost 0 bases, the J end lost 0 bases, and 12 bases lay between the germline ends. CDR3: CASSLGPRYLNTEAFF. CDR3 bases: TGCGCCAGCAGCTTGGGACCGAGGTACTTGAACACTGAAGCTTTCTTT.

This clonotype has just a few counts. CDR3 nucleotides: TGTGCCATCAGTGGGGACGGGAACCAGTACTTC. Translation gives CAISGDGNQYF. V is TRBV10-3 and J is TRBJ2-4; D tentatively fits TRBD1 or TRBD2 (5 bases each). CDR3 length equals 11 residues. The germline V gene has CDR1 ENHRY and CDR2 SYGVKD. V was cut by 4 bases and J by 13 bases, with 11 bases left in between.

In this sample, this clonotype turned up a few times. The V call is TRBV6-5, the J call TRBJ2-1; D remains unclear. Germline values: CDR1 MNHEY, CDR2 SVGAGI. Trimming removed 5 bases from V and 7 bases from J, with 24 bases in between. The CDR3 covers 17 residues. In nucleotides, the CDR3 is TGTGCCAGCAGTACCCGAACCCGACACCCTATGGGGAATGAGCAGTTCTTC. Translating gives CASSTRTRHPMGNEQFF.

This clonotype was seen a few times. This CDR3 reads CASKDRFLSGNTIYF. The CDR3 region has the DNA TGTGCCAGCAAGGACAGGTTCCTCTCTGGAAACACCATATATTTT. The rearrangement uses TRBV6-1 and TRBJ1-3; 7 bases map to TRBD1. V lost 7 bases, J lost 0 bases, and 6 bases stayed unmatched. The CDR3 loop spans 15 amino acids. Germline V lookup: CDR1 MNHNS, CDR2 SASEGT.